A single sample gave rise to the 7 T cell receptor beta chains below, sequenced in a study of CD8 T cells in Susac syndrome (dated 2019 in TCRdb). The library came from the immunoSEQ multiplex PCR assay. RNA was extracted with the RNeasy kit and about 0.5 to 1 ug was reverse transcribed using random hexamers. TCRdb ran its own pipeline on the public reads, namely fastp trimming at Q25 and MiXCR clone calling, and kept in-frame beta chains. Rows are combined by CDR3 protein, so each entry shows the most common genes and DNA. The sample contains 180,000 or so distinct CDR3 sequences, about 93% of them found a single time. The ten largest clones represent 0.085% to 0.1% of the sample. The source material was CD4+ T cells from PBMCs. The source of these receptors is a human donor with Susac syndrome.

The J gene is TRBJ2-1, the V gene TRBV20-1; TRBD2 aligns across 8 bases. With V trimmed by 4 bases and J by 7 bases, 9 bases remained unmatched. Germline CDR1 reads DFQATT; CDR2 reads SNEGSKA (reference sequence). The CDR3 is 14 amino acids. CDR3 coding DNA: TGCAGTGCTACCTCGGGGGGGAAGGGAAATGAGCAGTTCTTC. Residues: CSATSGGKGNEQFF.

The chain carries TRBV28 and TRBJ2-1, with 12 nucleotides matching TRBD2. Germline values: CDR1 MDHEN, CDR2 SYDVKM. Trimming cost V 6 bases and J 3 bases; bases outside gene matches: 6. The CDR3 contains 16 residues. The CDR3 here is CASSMTSGGVYNEQFF. DNA of the CDR3: TGTGCCAGCAGCATGACTAGCGGGGGAGTCTACAATGAGCAGTTCTTC.

This rearrangement joins TRBV20-1 to TRBJ2-1; 10 bases are shared with TRBD2. The CDR3 covers 14 residues. V was clipped by 5 bases and J by 4 bases; unmatched bases: 5. CDR1 is DFQATT, CDR2 SNEGSKA, per germline (reference sequence). The CDR3 DNA is TGCAGTGCTCCTATTAGCGGGGGGTACAATGAGCAGTTCTTC. Translation: CSAPISGGYNEQFF.

V usage is TRBV9 and J usage is TRBJ2-7, with 7 nucleotides matching TRBD2. The V segment lost 2 bases and the J segment 5 bases; nucleotides outside the gene matches: 10. Looked up from germline, CDR1 is SGDLS and CDR2 is YYNGEE. The CDR3 is made up of 15 amino acids. Written as DNA, the CDR3 is TGTGCCAGCAGCGTTCTAGCGGTCCCGAGCCACGAGCAGTACTTC. Protein product: CASSVLAVPSHEQYF.

The genes are TRBV6-2 or TRBV6-3 and TRBJ2-5; 8 bases line up with TRBD1. The CDR3 has 15 residues. Germline loops: CDR1 MNHEY, CDR2 SVGEGT. The V and J ends lost 2 bases and 1 base, in that order; junction bases with no gene match: 3. CDR3 sequence: CASSYVGQVQETQYF. Here the CDR3 DNA reads TGTGCCAGCAGTTACGTGGGACAGGTCCAAGAGACCCAGTACTTC.

The J gene is TRBJ1-4, the V gene TRBV20-1, with D hard to call. CDR1 and CDR2 (germline): DFQATT, SNEGSKA (reference sequence). The CDR3 covers 12 residues. Trimming took 6 bases from V and 7 from J, leaving 12 bases between them. CDR3 DNA sequence: TGCAGTGCGCTGGGCTGGGGTGAAAAACTGTTTTTT. As protein: CSALGWGEKLFF.

The chain carries TRBV7-2 and TRBJ2-5; D remains unclear. V shed 2 bases and J shed 0 bases, with 10 bases lying between them. Germline assignment: CDR1 SGHTA and CDR2 FQGNSA. This CDR3 is built from 15 residues. CDR3 region: CASSLTSGNQETQYF. DNA of the CDR3: TGTGCCAGCAGCTTAACTTCAGGCAACCAAGAGACCCAGTACTTC.